These 9 T cell receptor beta chains originate from one sample sequenced in a study of T cell repertoires in cytomegalovirus infection. Their antigens remain unidentified. TCRdb passed the reads through MiXCR, listing each CDR3 protein once. The sample contains roughly 110,000 distinct CDR3 sequences, 9.5% to 13% of which appear only once. Sequencing used PBMCs, sequenced either directly or after in vitro stimulation (not recorded which). Source of these receptors: a human donor in good health (CMV status not recorded). Some clones in this sample may be carry-over from other donors' samples.

This chain joins TRBV29-1 and TRBJ2-2; D is unresolved. V lost 7 bases, J lost 1 base, and 10 bases lay in between. Germline V gene data show CDR1 as SQVTM and CDR2 as ANQGSEA. This CDR3 comprises 13 residues. CDR3 bases: TGCAGCGCCGTGGACGGGAACACCGGGGAGCTGTTTTTT. This gives the protein CSAVDGNTGELFF.

This clonotype was detected many times. This rearrangement joins TRBV11-2 to TRBJ1-5, with 11 bases fitting TRBD1. CDR3 length: 16 residues. Per germline, CDR1 SGHAT and CDR2 FQNNGV. Trimming took 3 bases from V and 11 from J; bases not matched to a gene: 12. CDR3 DNA sequence: TGTGCCAGCAGCTTCGGGATTGGGACAGGGGGGCTGGCCCAGCATTTT. Its translation: CASSFGIGTGGLAQHF.

This clonotype showed up many times. The chain recombines TRBV9 with TRBJ1-6; no reliable D call. Germline V gives CDR1 SGDLS, CDR2 YYNGEE. V was shortened by 2 bases and J by 0 bases, with 3 bases between the two germline ends. There are 14 residues in the CDR3. CDR3 DNA sequence: TGTGCCAGCAGCGTCAGCTCCTATAATTCACCCCTCCACTTT. Translating gives CASSVSSYNSPLHF. Variable domain in full (rest from reference TRBV9 and TRBJ1-6): DSGVTQTPKHLITATGQRVTLRCSPRSGDLSVYWYQQSLDQGLQFLIQYYNGEERAKGNILERFSAQQFPDLHSELNLSSLELGDSALYFCASSVSSYNSPLHFGNGTRLTVT.

This clonotype was detected ten times or more. The chain combines TRBV2 with TRBJ2-3, with TRBD2 matching over 8 bases. V lost 3 bases, J lost 6 bases, and 8 bases stayed unmatched. The CDR3 is made up of 15 amino acids. CDR1 SNHLY and CDR2 FYNNEI come from the germline V gene. The CDR3 sequence: CASSDTGGPRDTQYF. As DNA, the CDR3 is TGTGCCAGCAGTGATACGGGAGGGCCAAGGGATACGCAGTATTTT.

This clonotype was found a few times. The chain is built from TRBV28 and TRBJ2-7; D is perhaps TRBD2 (6 bases). Trimming pared 2 bases from V and 1 base from J, leaving 27 bases between. The CDR3 contains 20 residues. Germline V CDR1 and CDR2: MDHEN, SYDVKM. The CDR3 nucleotides read TGTGCCAGCAGTTTAGTGAGGACCCTTTCCTCTACGGGAGCGTCCTACGAGCAGTACTTC. Translating it yields CASSLVRTLSSTGASYEQYF. The full variable domain, in which reference TRBV28 and TRBJ2-7 provide the parts outside the CDR3, is DVKVTQSSRYLVKRTGEKVFLECVQDMDHENMFWYRQDPGLGLRLIYFSYDVKMKEKGDIPEGYSVSREKKERFSLILESASTNQTSMYLCASSLVRTLSSTGASYEQYFGPGTRLTVT.

This clonotype was counted at least ten times. The chain is built from TRBV12-3 or TRBV12-4 and TRBJ2-5; 13 nucleotides agree with TRBD2. The CDR3 has 15 amino acids. The V segment lost 5 bases and the J segment 6 bases; nucleotides outside the gene matches: 6. CDR3 nucleotide sequence: TGTGCCAGCAGTGGCCGGACTAGCGGGAGACAGACCCAGTACTTC. Amino acid sequence: CASSGRTSGRQTQYF.

This clonotype was seen more than once but under ten times. The V and J genes are TRBV28 and TRBJ1-2; 7 bases align to TRBD1. The V gene end was trimmed by 7 bases and the J gene end by 8 bases; junction bases not matched to a gene: 13. CDR1 and CDR2 (germline): MDHEN, SYDVKM. The CDR3 is 14 amino acids. CDR3 sequence (DNA): TGTGCCAGCACCGTTCCGGGACAGAGCAGCGGCTACACCTTC. Its protein is CASTVPGQSSGYTF.

At least ten counts were recorded for this clonotype. The V gene is TRBV7-2, the J gene TRBJ1-5; D not resolved. Germline V lookup: CDR1 SGHTA, CDR2 FQGNSA. Trimming cost V 2 bases and J 5 bases, with 13 bases left between them. The CDR3 extends over 15 amino acids. The CDR3 region has the DNA TGTGCCAGCAGCTTAAGGGCCCAGGACTATCAGCCCCAGCATTTT. The encoded protein is CASSLRAQDYQPQHF.

This clonotype was detected many times. The chain carries TRBV4-1 and TRBJ1-2, with D possibly being TRBD1 (5 bases). The CDR3 covers 17 residues. Looked up from germline, CDR1 is MGHRA and CDR2 is YSYEKL. V was clipped by 5 bases and J by 3 bases, with 22 bases between them. The CDR3 nucleotides read TGCGCCAGCAGCACCAGTCAGGGCACCGGTCTCTACTATGGCTACACCTTC. Its translation: CASSTSQGTGLYYGYTF.